This T cell receptor (beta chain) is drawn from a study of identical twins. This clonotype was observed a few times. Its target is not known. Healthy Caucasians provided all donations. Findings and limits, study-wide: Low generation-probability sequences were in excess among twin-shared out-of-frame alpha sequences. Rather than following the same donors, the conclusions depended on cross-sectional statistical analysis.

This CDR3 is built from 14 residues. CDR1 and CDR2 from the germline V gene are SGHRS and YFSETQ. Trimming pared 4 bases from V and 4 bases from J, leaving 13 bases between. TCRdb used MiXCR to reprocess the 5' RACE reads, holding one entry per CDR3 protein. The sample has a few hundred thousand distinct CDR3 sequences; 13% to 15% are singletons. In addition, the sample was reused for a study of yellow fever vaccine responses in identical twins.

The receptor was isolated from a woman between 18 and 30 years old in good health. The specimen was CD4+ T cells sorted from blood. J is TRBJ2-3 and V is TRBV5-1; maybe TRBD1 (6 bases). CDR3: CASSLSGAPDTQYF. In nucleotides, the CDR3 is TGCGCCAGCAGCCTCTCAGGGGCGCCAGATACGCAGTATTTT.